This T cell receptor beta chain is from a study of T cell responses to AZD1222 COVID-19 vaccine. V was clipped by 1 base and J by 8 bases, with 8 bases between them. Germline V gives CDR1 DFQATT, CDR2 SNEGSKA (reference sequence). There are 11 residues in the CDR3. Remarks on this clone: Antigen specificity is unknown.

Overall study findings and caveats: Among vaccine-associated CD4 TCRs, coverage spanned spike, with dominance at 160-218 and 743-854. White British donors predominated, females outnumbered males, and clonal diversity was possibly underestimated.

Measured with immunoSEQ multiplex PCR; TCRdb has only the in-frame clones, and not every one. The table records some 95,000 clones, around 89% of them present only once. This sequence was found in an adult who received the AZD1222 COVID-19 vaccine. The sample in question was peripheral blood, obtained 28 days after the second AZD1222 dose. The rearrangement joins TRBV20-1 to TRBJ1-2; no clear D gene. Written as DNA, the CDR3 is TGCAGTGCTAGAGCCCCAGAGGGCTACACCTTC. Amino acids: CSARAPEGYTF.